This TCR beta chain was captured by sequencing in a study of T cell changes during pregnancy in multiple sclerosis. Produced via immunoSEQ multiplex PCR; TCRdb's table is partial and in-frame only. This table holds approximately 46,000 clones, more than 85% found once. Trimming took 5 bases from V and 9 from J; bases not matched to a gene: 11. Germline CDR1 LGHNA, CDR2 YSLEER. CDR3 size: 16 residues. The gene calls are TRBV4-3 and TRBJ1-6; TRBD1 aligns across 9 bases. Specimen: CD8+ T cells from peripheral blood mononuclear cells, collected in the second trimester of pregnancy. This TCR derives from a female donor with multiple sclerosis, enrolled in a pregnancy study. This CDR3 reads CASSLGVTGGSSPLHF. CDR3 bases: TGCGCCAGCAGCTTAGGAGTTACAGGGGGCAGTTCACCCCTCCACTTT.